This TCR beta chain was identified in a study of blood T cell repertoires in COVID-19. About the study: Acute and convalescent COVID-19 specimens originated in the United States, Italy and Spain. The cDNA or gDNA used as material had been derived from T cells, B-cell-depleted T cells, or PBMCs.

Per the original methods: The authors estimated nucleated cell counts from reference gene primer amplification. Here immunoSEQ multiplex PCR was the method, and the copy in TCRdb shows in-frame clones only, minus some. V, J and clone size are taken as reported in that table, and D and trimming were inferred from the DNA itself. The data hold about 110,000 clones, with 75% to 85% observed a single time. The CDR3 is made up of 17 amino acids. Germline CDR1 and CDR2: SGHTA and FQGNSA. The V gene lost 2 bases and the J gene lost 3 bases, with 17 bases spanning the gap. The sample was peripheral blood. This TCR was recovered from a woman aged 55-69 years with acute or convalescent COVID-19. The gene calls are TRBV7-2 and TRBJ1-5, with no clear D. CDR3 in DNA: TGTGCCAGCAGCTTAAGGCATTCTCCGGGAACCAATCAGCCCCAGCATTTT. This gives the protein CASSLRHSPGTNQPQHF.